The rows below give T cell receptor beta chains drawn from one sample of a study of blood T cell repertoires in COVID-19. The protocol was immunoSEQ multiplex PCR, while the TCRdb copy is restricted to in-frame clones and leaves out a portion. Here the sample spans roughly 120,000 clones, approximately 90% being singletons. Sequencing input: peripheral blood. These receptors came from a woman in her forties or fifties with acute or convalescent COVID-19. Both conserved end residues are part of each CDR3. Fields, in order: CDR3 protein, CDR3 DNA, D gene, clone size, CDR3 length, V gene, J gene. D genes are given only for firm matches. Clone sizes are given selectively: once, few, many, or a class where the clone is expanded.

CASRNVGTDPRGDGYTF,TGTGCCAGTCGGAACGTCGGGACAGACCCTCGGGGCGATGGCTACACCTTC,TRBD1,.,17,TRBV19,TRBJ1-2
CASSSGGGAGNQPQHF,TGTGCCAGCAGTTCAGGTGGGGGGGCTGGCAATCAGCCCCAGCATTTT,.,.,16,TRBV6-2/TRBV6-3,TRBJ1-5
CASSGIYNEQFF,TGTGCCAGCAGCGGTATCTACAATGAGCAGTTCTTC,.,.,12,TRBV9,TRBJ2-1
CASSQFSSAGGNTIYF,TGTGCCAGCAGCCAGTTCAGCTCCGCAGGGGGAAACACCATATATTTT,.,.,16,TRBV4-2,TRBJ1-3
CSVDGLQGLANYGYTF,TGCAGCGTTGATGGGCTACAGGGCCTCGCTAACTATGGCTACACCTTC,.,.,16,TRBV29-1,TRBJ1-2
CASASPSGALDEQYF,TGTGCCAGCGCCTCCCCTAGCGGAGCCCTAGACGAGCAGTACTTC,TRBD2,.,15,TRBV6-6,TRBJ2-7
CARNRVEDTEAFF,TGTGCCAGAAACAGGGTGGAGGACACTGAAGCTTTCTTT,.,.,13,TRBV19,TRBJ1-1
CASQPSAGQNEQFF,TGTGCCAGCCAACCATCGGCAGGGCAAAATGAGCAGTTCTTC,.,.,14,TRBV28,TRBJ2-1
CAWSVTVQETQYF,TGTGCCTGGAGTGTCACAGTCCAAGAGACCCAGTACTTC,.,.,13,TRBV30,TRBJ2-5
CASSPRFDTEAFF,TGTGCCAGCAGCCCCCGTTTCGACACTGAAGCTTTCTTT,.,.,13,TRBV7-9,TRBJ1-1
CASSPGTNYEQYF,TGTGCCAGCAGCCCTGGGACAAACTACGAGCAGTACTTC,.,.,13,TRBV5-5,TRBJ2-7
CASTGVHNEQYF,TGTGCCAGCACCGGAGTACACAACGAGCAGTACTTC,.,.,12,TRBV27,TRBJ2-7
CASSTGQGGHEQYF,TGTGCCAGTAGTACAGGACAGGGGGGGCACGAGCAGTACTTC,TRBD1,.,14,TRBV19,TRBJ2-7
CASSRTGGANIQYF,TGTGCCAGTAGTCGGACAGGGGGCGCGAACATTCAGTACTTC,TRBD1,.,14,TRBV19,TRBJ2-4
CASSVETGGFNEQFF,TGTGCCAGCAGCGTCGAGACAGGGGGCTTCAATGAGCAGTTCTTC,TRBD1,once,15,TRBV9,TRBJ2-1
CASSRGGPMGGVTYEQYF,TGTGCCAGCAGTAGGGGGGGCCCCATGGGCGGGGTAACCTACGAGCAGTACTTC,.,few,18,TRBV2,TRBJ2-7
CASSRSQGVPNEKLFF,TGTGCCAGCTCACGAAGTCAGGGTGTGCCTAATGAAAAACTGTTTTTT,.,.,16,TRBV18,TRBJ1-4
CASSLRSYEQYF,TGTGCCAGCAGCCTCCGCTCCTACGAGCAGTACTTC,.,.,12,TRBV28,TRBJ2-7
CASSLWTGQGADTQYF,TGTGCCAGCAGCTTGTGGACGGGACAGGGGGCAGATACGCAGTATTTT,TRBD1,.,16,TRBV5-4,TRBJ2-3
CASRGQPNTEAFF,TGTGCCAGCAGGGGACAGCCGAACACTGAAGCTTTCTTT,TRBD1,once,13,TRBV6-6,TRBJ1-1
CSASGSYEQYF,TGCAGTGCTAGCGGTTCCTACGAGCAGTACTTC,.,.,11,TRBV20-1,TRBJ2-7
CASSMLAGDLDEQFF,TGTGCCAGTAGTATGCTAGCGGGAGATCTCGATGAGCAGTTCTTC,TRBD2,.,15,TRBV19,TRBJ2-1
CATSPAGANTGELFF,TGTGCCACCAGTCCTGCGGGAGCGAACACCGGGGAGCTGTTTTTT,TRBD2,.,15,TRBV24-1,TRBJ2-2
CASSPSPSYEQYF,TGTGCCAGCAGCCCCTCCCCCTCCTACGAGCAGTACTTC,.,many,13,TRBV7-8,TRBJ2-7
CASSDPHSVTGGSGNTIYF,TGTGCCAGCAGCGACCCTCACTCTGTTACAGGGGGAAGTGGAAACACCATATATTTT,TRBD1,.,19,TRBV9,TRBJ1-3
CASRQGITSHEQYF,TGTGCCAGCAGACAGGGAATTACCTCCCACGAGCAGTACTTC,.,once,14,TRBV6-5,TRBJ2-7
CASSLGIGETNTEAFF,TGTGCCAGCAGCTTAGGTATAGGGGAAACGAACACTGAAGCTTTCTTT,.,.,16,TRBV7-9,TRBJ1-1
CASSLTGVYEQYF,TGTGCCAGCAGCTTGACTGGAGTCTACGAGCAGTACTTC,.,.,13,TRBV7-2,TRBJ2-7
CASSQGASAGEQYF,TGTGCCAGCAGCCAAGGGGCAAGTGCGGGCGAGCAGTACTTC,.,.,14,TRBV3-1/TRBV3-2,TRBJ2-7
CASSRQPTEKLFF,TGTGCCAGCAGTAGACAGCCGACTGAAAAACTGTTTTTT,.,.,13,TRBV14,TRBJ1-4
CASSNSRGIDYGYTF,TGTGCCAGCAGTAACAGCAGGGGTATCGACTATGGCTACACCTTC,.,.,15,TRBV2,TRBJ1-2
CASSYYAGLGNQPQHF,TGTGCCAGCAGTTACTACGCAGGGTTAGGCAATCAGCCCCAGCATTTT,.,.,16,TRBV6-6,TRBJ1-5
CASSPPQGAGRNQPQHF,TGTGCCAGCTCACCACCTCAGGGGGCCGGGCGCAATCAGCCCCAGCATTTT,TRBD1,.,17,TRBV18,TRBJ1-5
CASREGSSNEKLFF,TGTGCCAGCCGGGAGGGATCATCTAATGAAAAACTGTTTTTT,.,.,14,TRBV28,TRBJ1-4
CASSQSGRNNEQFF,TGTGCCAGCAGCCAAAGCGGGAGGAACAATGAGCAGTTCTTC,TRBD2,.,14,TRBV4-2,TRBJ2-1
CASTYSSRGNEQFF,TGTGCCAGCACCTATTCTAGTCGGGGCAATGAGCAGTTCTTC,.,.,14,TRBV7-9,TRBJ2-1
CASSRTGGFYGYTF,TGCGCCAGCAGTCGGACAGGGGGTTTCTATGGCTACACCTTC,TRBD1,.,14,TRBV10-1,TRBJ1-2
CSASRGQSDTGELFF,TGCAGTGCTAGTCGAGGGCAGAGCGACACCGGGGAGCTGTTTTTT,.,.,15,TRBV20-1,TRBJ2-2
CASLPDRVDNSPLHF,TGTGCCAGCCTACCGGACAGGGTGGATAATTCACCCCTCCACTTT,TRBD1,.,15,TRBV2,TRBJ1-6
CASRPPGQRYNSPLHF,TGTGCCAGTAGACCACCGGGACAGAGATATAATTCACCCCTCCACTTT,TRBD1,.,16,TRBV19,TRBJ1-6